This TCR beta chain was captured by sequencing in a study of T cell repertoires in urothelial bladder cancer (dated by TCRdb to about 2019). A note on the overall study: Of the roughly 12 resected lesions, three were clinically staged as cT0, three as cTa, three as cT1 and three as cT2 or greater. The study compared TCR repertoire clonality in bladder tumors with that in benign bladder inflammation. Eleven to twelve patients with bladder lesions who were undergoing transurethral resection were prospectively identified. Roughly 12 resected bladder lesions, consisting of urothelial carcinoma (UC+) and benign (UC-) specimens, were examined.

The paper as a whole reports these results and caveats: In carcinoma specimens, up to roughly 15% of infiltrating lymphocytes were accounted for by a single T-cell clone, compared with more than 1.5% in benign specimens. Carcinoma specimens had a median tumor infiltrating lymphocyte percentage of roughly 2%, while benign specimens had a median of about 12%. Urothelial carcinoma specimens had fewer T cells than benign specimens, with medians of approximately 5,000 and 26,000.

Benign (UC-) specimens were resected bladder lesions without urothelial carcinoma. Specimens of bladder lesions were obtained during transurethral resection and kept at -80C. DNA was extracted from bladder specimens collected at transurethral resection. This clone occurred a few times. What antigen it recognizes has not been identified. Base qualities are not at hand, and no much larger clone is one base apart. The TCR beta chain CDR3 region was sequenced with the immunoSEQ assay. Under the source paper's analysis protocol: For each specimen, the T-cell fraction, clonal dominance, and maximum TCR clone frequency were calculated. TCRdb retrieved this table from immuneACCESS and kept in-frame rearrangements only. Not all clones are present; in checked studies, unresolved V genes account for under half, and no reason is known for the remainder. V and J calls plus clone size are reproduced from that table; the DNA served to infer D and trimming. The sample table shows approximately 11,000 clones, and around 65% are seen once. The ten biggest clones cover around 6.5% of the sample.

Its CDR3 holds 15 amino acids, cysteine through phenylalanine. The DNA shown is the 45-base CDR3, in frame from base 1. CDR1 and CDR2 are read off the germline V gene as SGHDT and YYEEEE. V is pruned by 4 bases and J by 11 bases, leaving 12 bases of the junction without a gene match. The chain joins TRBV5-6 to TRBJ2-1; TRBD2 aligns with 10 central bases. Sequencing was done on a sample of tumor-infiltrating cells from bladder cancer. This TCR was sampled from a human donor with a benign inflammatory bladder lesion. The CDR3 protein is CASSPASSGGRQQFF. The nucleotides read TGTGCCAGCAGCCCAGCATCTAGCGGGGGCCGTCAGCAGTTCTTC.